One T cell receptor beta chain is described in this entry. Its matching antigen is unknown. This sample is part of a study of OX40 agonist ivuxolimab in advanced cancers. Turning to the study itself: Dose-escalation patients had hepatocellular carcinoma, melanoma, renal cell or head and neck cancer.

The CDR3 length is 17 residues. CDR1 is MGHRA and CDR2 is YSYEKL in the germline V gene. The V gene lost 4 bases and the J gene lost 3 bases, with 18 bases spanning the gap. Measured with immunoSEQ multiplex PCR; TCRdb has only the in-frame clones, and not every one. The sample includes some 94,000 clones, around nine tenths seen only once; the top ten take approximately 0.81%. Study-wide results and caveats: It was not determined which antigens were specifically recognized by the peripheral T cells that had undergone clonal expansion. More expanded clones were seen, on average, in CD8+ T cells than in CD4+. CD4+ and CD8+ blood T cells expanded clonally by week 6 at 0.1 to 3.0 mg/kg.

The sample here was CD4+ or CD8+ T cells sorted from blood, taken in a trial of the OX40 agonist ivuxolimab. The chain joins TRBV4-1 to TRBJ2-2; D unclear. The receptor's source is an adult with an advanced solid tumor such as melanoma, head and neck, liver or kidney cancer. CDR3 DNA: TGCGCCAGCAGCCGAACCTTATTACCGAGCGACACCGGGGAGCTGTTTTTT. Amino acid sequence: CASSRTLLPSDTGELFF.